This entry describes one T cell receptor (beta chain). Its antigen is currently unknown. V lost 3 bases and J lost 6, with 18 bases in between. CDR1 SGHTA and CDR2 FQGNSA come from the germline V gene. The CDR3 spans 15 residues. PCR amplification relied on 60 Vbeta primers (plus 13 Jbeta primers). The data were produced by immunoSEQ multiplex PCR, yet TCRdb's version contains in-frame clones alone and is incomplete. The table lists 100,000 to 150,000 clones, about 81% of them singletons, with about 1.8% in the top ten. This record comes from a study of cytomegalovirus exposure and HLA in healthy donors. Study results and limitations: Most observed TCR sequences were rare, whereas some public TCRs were detected in many donors.

What was sequenced was PBMCs. This sequence originates from a man aged 35-49 years in good health and CMV-seronegative. The chain has TRBV7-2 and TRBJ2-7; tentatively, D is TRBD1 (6 bases). The CDR3 is CASSFSADKGGEQYF. CDR3 nucleotides: TGTGCCAGCAGCTTTTCGGCCGACAAAGGGGGCGAGCAGTACTTC.